The 7 T cell receptor beta chains presented below share a single source sample, sequenced in a study of technical replicates of blood from several donors. Here immunoSEQ multiplex PCR was the method, and the copy in TCRdb shows in-frame clones only, minus some. The sample contains tens of thousands of clones, 90% to 96% of which appear only once. The sample consisted of T cells isolated from PBMCs. These receptors were obtained from a human donor in good health.

This chain uses TRBV11-2 with TRBJ2-3, with D possibly matching TRBD2 (5 bases). Trimming cost V 0 bases and J 0 bases, with 7 bases left between them. The CDR3 contains 15 residues. In germline, CDR1 is SGHAT, CDR2 FQNNGV. DNA of the CDR3: TGTGCCAGCAGCTTAGATGCGGGCAGCACAGATACGCAGTATTTT. As protein: CASSLDAGSTDTQYF.

About this clone: The junction shows a germline mismatch at one end, possibly a read error. The chain is built from TRBV7-7 and TRBJ2-1, with 9 nucleotides matching TRBD1. This CDR3 spans 15 amino acids. Germline loops: CDR1 SSHAT, CDR2 FNYEAQ (reference sequence). CDR3 protein: CASSRRDREHDEQFF. The CDR3 DNA reads TGTGCTAGCAGCCGCCGGGACAGGGAGCACGATGAGCAGTTCTTC. Filled out from reference TRBV7-7 and TRBJ2-1, the complete variable domain reads GAGVSQSPRYKVTKRGQDVTLRCDPISSHATLYWYQQALGQGPEFLTYFNYEAQPDKSGLPSDRFSAERPEGSISTLTIQRTEQRDSAMYRCASSRRDREHDEQFFGPGTRLTVL.

The chain carries TRBV4-3 and TRBJ2-2; possibly TRBD2 for D (7 bases). V was shortened by 8 bases and J by 3 bases, with 22 bases between the two germline ends. Germline V gives CDR1 LGHNA, CDR2 YSLEER. The CDR3 loop spans 17 amino acids. CDR3 in amino acids: CASAPRGGRGYTGELFF. The DNA of the CDR3 is TGCGCCAGCGCGCCTAGGGGGGGCCGGGGTTACACCGGGGAGCTGTTTTTT.

The rearrangement uses TRBV5-6 and TRBJ2-2; TRBD1 aligns across 10 bases. Unmatched junction bases numbered 6, after V lost 4 bases and J lost 6 bases. CDR1 is SGHDT, CDR2 YYEEEE, per germline. CDR3 size: 15 residues. The CDR3 nucleotides are TGTGCCAGCAGCACAGGGACAGGGGTGGCCGGGGAGCTGTTTTTT. This sequence encodes CASSTGTGVAGELFF. The full variable domain, with the rest looked up from reference TRBV5-6 and TRBJ2-2, is DAGVTQSPTHLIKTRGQQVTLRCSPKSGHDTVSWYQQALGQGPQFIFQYYEEEERQRGNFPDRFSGHQFPNYSSELNVNALLLGDSALYLCASSTGTGVAGELFFGEGSRLTVL.

The rearrangement joins TRBV19 to TRBJ1-1; 10 nucleotides align to TRBD1. V lost 7 bases, J lost 7 bases, and 6 bases stayed unmatched. This CDR3 has 13 residues. Germline loops: CDR1 LNHDA, CDR2 SQIVND (reference sequence). CDR3 DNA: TGTGCCAGTACCCAGGGACAGGGGATTGAAGCTTTCTTT. This sequence encodes CASTQGQGIEAFF.

V usage is TRBV7-2 and J usage is TRBJ2-1; TRBD2 matches 14 bases. From germline, CDR1 is SGHTA and CDR2 FQGNSA. V dropped 4 bases and J dropped 8; count of bases not matched to a gene: 7. The CDR3 length is 16 residues. This chain's CDR3 is CASSSPGTSGSHEQFF. Written as DNA, the CDR3 is TGTGCCAGCAGCTCCCCCGGGACTAGCGGGAGCCATGAGCAGTTCTTC.

The chain combines TRBV28 with TRBJ2-3, with TRBD1 identical over 9 bases. Germline V lookup: CDR1 MDHEN, CDR2 SYDVKM. The CDR3 totals 15 residues. The trim removed 5 bases at V and 2 bases at J, leaving 5 bases unmatched. In DNA, the CDR3 is TGTGCCAGCAGTAGGACAGGGGATATCACAGATACGCAGTATTTT. It specifies CASSRTGDITDTQYF.